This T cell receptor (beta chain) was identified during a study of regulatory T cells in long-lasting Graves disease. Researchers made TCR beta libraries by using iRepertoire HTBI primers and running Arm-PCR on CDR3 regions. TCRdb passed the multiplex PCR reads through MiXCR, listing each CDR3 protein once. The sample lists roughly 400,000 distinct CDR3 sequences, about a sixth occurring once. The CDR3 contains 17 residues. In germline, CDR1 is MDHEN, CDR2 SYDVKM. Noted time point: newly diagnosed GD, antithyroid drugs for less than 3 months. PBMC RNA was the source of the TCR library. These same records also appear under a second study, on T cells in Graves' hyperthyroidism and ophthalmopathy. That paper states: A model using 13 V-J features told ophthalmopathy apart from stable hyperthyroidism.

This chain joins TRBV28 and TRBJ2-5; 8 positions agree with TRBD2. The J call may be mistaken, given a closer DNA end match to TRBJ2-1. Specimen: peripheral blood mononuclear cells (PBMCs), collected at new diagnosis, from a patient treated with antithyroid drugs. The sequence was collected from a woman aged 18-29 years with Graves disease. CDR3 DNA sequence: TGTGCCAGCAGACCCTTTTGGGCTAGCGGGCGAGTCACTGAGCAGTTCTTC. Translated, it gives CASRPFWASGRVTEQFF.